These 18 T cell receptor beta chains originate from one sample sequenced in a study of coeliac disease. The protocol was immunoSEQ multiplex PCR, while the TCRdb copy is restricted to in-frame clones and leaves out a portion. The sample holds thousands of clones, approximately 70% seen once. Their specific antigens are unknown. General observations from the study: In active celiac disease, intraepithelial and lamina propria TRB and TRG repertoires were less clonal than controls.

The sample was intraepithelial lymphocytes from the gut. All receptors derive from a woman aged 55 to 70 with active celiac disease.

The genes are TRBV4-3 and TRBJ1-2, with D unresolved. Germline V gene sequence: CDR1 LGHNA, CDR2 YSLEER. The V end was cut by 0 bases, the J end by 5 bases, with 13 bases between. The CDR3 totals 15 residues. CDR3 DNA: TGCGCCAGCAGCCAAGATCTCGGATCGGGTTATGGCTACACCTTC. Amino acids: CASSQDLGSGYGYTF.

This clone was seen more than once but under ten times. The J gene is TRBJ2-5, the V gene TRBV28; a possible D gene is TRBD2 (5 bases). Per germline, CDR1 MDHEN and CDR2 SYDVKM. The CDR3 covers 14 residues. Trimming took 5 bases from V and 3 from J, leaving 13 bases between them. The CDR3 sequence: CASSLRPGEETQYF. The CDR3 DNA is TGTGCCAGCAGTCTCCGGCCCGGGGAAGAGACCCAGTACTTC. Supplemented by reference TRBV28 and TRBJ2-5, the full variable domain reads DVKVTQSSRYLVKRTGEKVFLECVQDMDHENMFWYRQDPGLGLRLIYFSYDVKMKEKGDIPEGYSVSREKKERFSLILESASTNQTSMYLCASSLRPGEETQYFGPGTRLLVL.

The chain combines TRBV27 with TRBJ1-1; D is unresolved. The V end was cut by 7 bases, the J end by 5 bases, with 17 bases between. The CDR3 extends over 14 amino acids. Germline V gene data show CDR1 as MNHEY and CDR2 as SMNVEV (reference sequence). The CDR3 nucleotides read TGTGCCAGCAATCCCCCCACGACAAGTACTGAAGCTTTCTTT. As protein: CASNPPTTSTEAFF.

The chain couples TRBV7-2 to TRBJ2-3; tentative D call: TRBD2 (6 bases). Trimming took off 6 bases at V and 2 bases at J, with 12 bases between the two ends. CDR3 size: 14 residues. Germline V gene data show CDR1 as SGHTA and CDR2 as FQGNSA. The chain's CDR3 is CASRRDGNTDTQYF. CDR3 DNA sequence: TGTGCCAGCAGGCGGGACGGAAACACAGATACGCAGTATTTT.

The chain combines TRBV20-1 with TRBJ2-1, with D unresolved. Germline V lookup: CDR1 DFQATT, CDR2 SNEGSKA (reference sequence). Trimming took off 0 bases at V and 8 bases at J, with 5 bases between the two ends. There are 11 residues in the CDR3. This CDR3 is CSARDADEQFF. Here the CDR3 DNA reads TGCAGTGCTAGAGATGCGGATGAGCAGTTCTTC.

A note on this clone: This sample also contains other DNA sequences that code for the same CDR3. The chain employs TRBV14 and TRBJ1-3, with D tentatively TRBD1 (6 bases). The V end was cut by 1 base, the J end by 1 base, with 17 bases between. Germline-derived CDR1 and CDR2 are SGHDN and FVKESK. The CDR3 spans 18 residues. CDR3 in amino acids: CASSQGGRGYRSGNTIYF. CDR3 coding DNA: TGTGCCAGCAGCCAAGGGGGCAGGGGATACAGATCTGGAAACACCATATATTTT. Full variable domain (missing parts from reference TRBV14 and TRBJ1-3): EAGVTQFPSHSVIEKGQTVTLRCDPISGHDNLYWYRRVMGKEIKFLLHFVKESKQDESGMPNNRFLAERTGGTYSTLKVQPAELEDSGVYFCASSQGGRGYRSGNTIYFGEGSWLTVV.

J is TRBJ2-1 and V is TRBV5-1; TRBD2 aligns across 7 bases. V lost 5 bases to trimming and J lost 7 bases; unmatched junction nucleotides: 12. Germline loops: CDR1 SGHRS, CDR2 YFSETQ. This CDR3 comprises 15 residues. The CDR3 reads CASSGLEIGPNEQFF. The CDR3 nucleotides are TGCGCCAGCAGTGGACTAGAGATAGGGCCTAATGAGCAGTTCTTC.

The V call is TRBV5-1, the J call TRBJ2-7; D ambiguous. This CDR3 region has 12 residues. Trimming stripped 2 bases from V and 6 bases from J, with 9 bases between. In germline, CDR1 is SGHRS, CDR2 YFSETQ. The CDR3 coding sequence is TGCGCCAGCAGCTTTAATCTCCTCGAGCAGTACTTC. Its protein product is CASSFNLLEQYF. The full variable domain, its missing parts supplied by reference TRBV5-1 and TRBJ2-7, is KAGVTQTPRYLIKTRGQQVTLSCSPISGHRSVSWYQQTPGQGLQFLFEYFSETQRNKGNFPGRFSGRQFSNSRSEMNVSTLELGDSALYLCASSFNLLEQYFGPGTRLTVT.

Judged by abundance, this clone is large. This chain connects TRBV15 to TRBJ2-5; D perhaps matches TRBD2 (6 bases). Per the germline V gene, CDR1 is LNHNV and CDR2 is YYDKDF (reference sequence). The CDR3 sequence is 14 residues long. The V gene lost 7 bases and the J gene lost 5 bases, with 17 bases spanning the gap. CDR3 nucleotides: TGTGCCACCACTCCCGGCGGGATAGGGGAGACCCAGTACTTC. It yields the protein CATTPGGIGETQYF. Full variable domain (missing parts from reference TRBV15 and TRBJ2-5): DAMVIQNPRYQVTQFGKPVTLSCSQTLNHNVMYWYQQKSSQAPKLLFHYYDKDFNNEADTPDNFQSRRPNTSFCFLDIRSPGLGDTAMYLCATTPGGIGETQYFGPGTRLLVL.

The chain recombines TRBV25-1 with TRBJ1-1, with D maybe TRBD1 (6 bases). CDR3 size: 15 residues. Trimming removed 7 bases at V and 1 base at J, with 16 bases between. CDR1 and CDR2 from the germline V gene are MGHDK and SYGVNS. The CDR3 spells CASTRGNAQNTEAFF. As DNA, the CDR3 is TGTGCCAGCACAAGGGGGAATGCCCAGAACACTGAAGCTTTCTTT.

This clone has just a few counts. CDR3 sequence (DNA): TGCAGTGCTGTACAGGGGGACGCTTTCTTT. Protein product: CSAVQGDAFF. The chain carries TRBV20-1 and TRBJ1-1; 8 nucleotides agree with TRBD1. CDR1 DFQATT and CDR2 SNEGSKA come from the germline V gene (reference sequence). The ends lost 5 bases at V and 11 bases at J; junction bases unmatched: 4. The CDR3 spans 10 residues.

The chain employs TRBV7-9 and TRBJ1-1; a possible D gene is TRBD1 (6 bases). Looked up from germline, CDR1 is SEHNR and CDR2 is FQNEAQ (reference sequence). V was clipped by 5 bases and J by 4 bases, with 17 bases between them. The CDR3 totals 15 residues. The CDR3 nucleotides read TGTGCCAGCAGCCTGCCCGGGGGGCCGTCCACTGAAGCTTTCTTT. It encodes CASSLPGGPSTEAFF.

This rearrangement joins TRBV28 to TRBJ2-6, with D uncertain. V gave up 5 bases and J gave up 0 bases, with 17 bases separating them. Germline CDR1 reads MDHEN; CDR2 reads SYDVKM. The CDR3 loop spans 18 amino acids. The CDR3 DNA is TGTGCCAGCAGTAACCTCAGAGAACTAAGCTCTGGGGCCAACGTCCTGACTTTC. This encodes CASSNLRELSSGANVLTF.

The chain has TRBV5-4 and TRBJ2-5; 7 bases fit TRBD2. The V and J ends lost 10 bases and 5 bases, in that order; junction bases with no gene match: 8. The CDR3 is made up of 12 amino acids. Looked up from germline, CDR1 is SGHNT and CDR2 is YYREEE (reference sequence). CDR3 amino acids: CASSPGGETQYF. CDR3 bases: TGTGCCTCCAGTCCGGGGGGTGAGACCCAGTACTTC.

V and J are TRBV10-3 and TRBJ2-3, with 7 bases lining up with TRBD1. This CDR3 is built from 12 residues. V lost 10 bases and J lost 10; bases outside the gene matches: 11. Germline V gives CDR1 ENHRY, CDR2 SYGVKD. In DNA form, the CDR3 reads TGTGCCACAGGACAGGTCATTATCGCGCAGTATTTT. Amino acid sequence: CATGQVIIAQYF.

The chain recombines TRBV5-6 with TRBJ2-7; D gene unclear. V lost 4 bases to trimming and J lost 3 bases, with 11 bases between them. The germline CDR1 and CDR2 sequences are SGHDT and YYEEEE. The CDR3 has 13 residues. The CDR3 protein is CASSGQPYYEQYF. The CDR3 DNA is TGTGCCAGCAGCGGGCAGCCCTACTACGAGCAGTACTTC.

The chain has TRBV7-9 and TRBJ2-5, with 8 bases fitting TRBD1. The CDR3 is made up of 16 amino acids. Germline V lookup: CDR1 SEHNR, CDR2 FQNEAQ (reference sequence). V shed 5 bases, J shed 5 bases, and the junction held 13 bases outside the gene matches. CDR3 loop: CASSPSRTGLGETQYF. CDR3 DNA: TGTGCCAGCAGCCCGTCAAGGACAGGGCTGGGGGAGACCCAGTACTTC.

The chain uses TRBV5-6 and TRBJ2-5; 8 bases match TRBD2. The CDR3 loop spans 16 amino acids. Germline CDR1 is SGHDT and CDR2 is YYEEEE. V shed 0 bases, J shed 0 bases, and the junction held 4 bases outside the gene matches. The CDR3 DNA sequence: TGTGCCAGCAGCTTGGTTAGCGGGGTACACCAAGAGACCCAGTACTTC. Encoded protein: CASSLVSGVHQETQYF.